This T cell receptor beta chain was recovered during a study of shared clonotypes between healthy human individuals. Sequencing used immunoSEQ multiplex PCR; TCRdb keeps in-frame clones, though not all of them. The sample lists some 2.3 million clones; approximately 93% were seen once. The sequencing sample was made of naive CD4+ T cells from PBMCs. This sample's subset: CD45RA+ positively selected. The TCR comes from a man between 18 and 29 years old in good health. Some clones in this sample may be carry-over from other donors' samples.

The CDR3 sequence: CASSLRSASSYEQYF. CDR3 coding DNA: TGTGCCAGCAGTTTACGTAGCGCGAGCTCCTACGAGCAGTACTTC. The chain links TRBV28 to TRBJ2-7; maybe TRBD2 (5 bases). The germline CDR1 and CDR2 sequences are MDHEN and SYDVKM. The germline V and J ends were trimmed by 2 bases and 0 bases, with 11 bases remaining between them. The CDR3 consists of 15 residues.